A selection of T cell receptor beta chains follows, all from one sample in a study of blood T cell repertoires in COVID-19. Clones were sequenced by immunoSEQ multiplex PCR, and TCRdb holds only the in-frame ones, with some missing. In the table there are hundreds of thousands of clones, 80% to 95% of which are singletons. The material sequenced was peripheral blood. Every receptor here comes from a man in his sixties with COVID-19, enrolled during active disease. CDR3s leave out the opening cysteine and the closing phenylalanine or tryptophan.

v_call: TRBV3-1/TRBV3-2
j_call: TRBJ1-2
cdr3_length: 11
cdr3_aa: ASSQDLGGGYT

v_call: TRBV2
j_call: TRBJ1-2
cdr3_length: 12
cdr3_aa: ARQTGDLDYGYT

v_call: TRBV12-3/TRBV12-4
j_call: TRBJ1-1
cdr3_length: 11
cdr3_aa: ASRPGQGSDAF

v_call: TRBV6-2/TRBV6-3
j_call: TRBJ2-7
cdr3_length: 11
cdr3_aa: ASSRTSSYEQY

v_call: TRBV11-2
j_call: TRBJ2-3
cdr3_length: 13
cdr3_aa: ASSLLGRPTDTQY

v_call: TRBV3-1/TRBV3-2
j_call: TRBJ2-7
cdr3_length: 12
cdr3_aa: ASSQRAGGVEQY

v_call: TRBV10-3
j_call: TRBJ2-1
cdr3_length: 13
cdr3_aa: AISGGTGGHNEQF

v_call: TRBV12-3/TRBV12-4
j_call: TRBJ2-7
cdr3_length: 11
cdr3_aa: ASAGTGSYEQY

v_call: TRBV5-6
j_call: TRBJ1-5
cdr3_length: 13
cdr3_aa: ASSFAGQANQPQH

v_call: TRBV18
j_call: TRBJ2-3
cdr3_length: 13
cdr3_aa: ASSPPNRAGDTQY

v_call: TRBV19
j_call: TRBJ1-2
cdr3_length: 12
cdr3_aa: ASTPRGRNYGYT

v_call: TRBV5-1
j_call: TRBJ2-3
cdr3_length: 13
cdr3_aa: ASNLGQSYTDTQY

v_call: TRBV28
j_call: TRBJ1-6
cdr3_length: 13
cdr3_aa: ASRTNRQGNSPLH

v_call: TRBV30
j_call: TRBJ1-4
cdr3_length: 12
cdr3_aa: AWSVGLPGEKLF

v_call: TRBV21-1
j_call: TRBJ2-7
cdr3_length: 17
cdr3_aa: ASSVRTSGSRRLAYEQY

v_call: TRBV9
j_call: TRBJ1-2
cdr3_length: 11
cdr3_aa: ASSSRGGYGYT

v_call: TRBV30
j_call: TRBJ2-3
cdr3_length: 19
cdr3_aa: AWTSPWTSGKSPIRTDTQY

v_call: TRBV5-1
j_call: TRBJ1-2
cdr3_length: 13
cdr3_aa: ASSSSGGSLGGYT

v_call: TRBV12-5
j_call: TRBJ2-1
cdr3_length: 16
cdr3_aa: ASGLIGQGFRSYNEQF

v_call: TRBV27
j_call: TRBJ1-6
cdr3_length: 13
cdr3_aa: ASSLAPAGRSPLH

v_call: TRBV7-3
j_call: TRBJ2-1
cdr3_length: 12
cdr3_aa: ASSLLSGGMEQF

v_call: TRBV10-3
j_call: TRBJ1-2
cdr3_length: 12
cdr3_aa: AISEGDRAYGYT

v_call: TRBV28
j_call: TRBJ1-2
cdr3_length: 13
cdr3_aa: ASSPPPQVNYGYT

v_call: TRBV5-1
j_call: TRBJ2-7
cdr3_length: 13
cdr3_aa: ASSPAPGQSYEQY

v_call: TRBV25-1
j_call: TRBJ2-1
cdr3_length: 15
cdr3_aa: ASSVGSLGTGRNEQF

v_call: TRBV30
j_call: TRBJ1-4
cdr3_length: 14
cdr3_aa: AWSTVGDSANEKLF

v_call: TRBV30
j_call: TRBJ2-3
cdr3_length: 13
cdr3_aa: AWRLRGPLRDTQY